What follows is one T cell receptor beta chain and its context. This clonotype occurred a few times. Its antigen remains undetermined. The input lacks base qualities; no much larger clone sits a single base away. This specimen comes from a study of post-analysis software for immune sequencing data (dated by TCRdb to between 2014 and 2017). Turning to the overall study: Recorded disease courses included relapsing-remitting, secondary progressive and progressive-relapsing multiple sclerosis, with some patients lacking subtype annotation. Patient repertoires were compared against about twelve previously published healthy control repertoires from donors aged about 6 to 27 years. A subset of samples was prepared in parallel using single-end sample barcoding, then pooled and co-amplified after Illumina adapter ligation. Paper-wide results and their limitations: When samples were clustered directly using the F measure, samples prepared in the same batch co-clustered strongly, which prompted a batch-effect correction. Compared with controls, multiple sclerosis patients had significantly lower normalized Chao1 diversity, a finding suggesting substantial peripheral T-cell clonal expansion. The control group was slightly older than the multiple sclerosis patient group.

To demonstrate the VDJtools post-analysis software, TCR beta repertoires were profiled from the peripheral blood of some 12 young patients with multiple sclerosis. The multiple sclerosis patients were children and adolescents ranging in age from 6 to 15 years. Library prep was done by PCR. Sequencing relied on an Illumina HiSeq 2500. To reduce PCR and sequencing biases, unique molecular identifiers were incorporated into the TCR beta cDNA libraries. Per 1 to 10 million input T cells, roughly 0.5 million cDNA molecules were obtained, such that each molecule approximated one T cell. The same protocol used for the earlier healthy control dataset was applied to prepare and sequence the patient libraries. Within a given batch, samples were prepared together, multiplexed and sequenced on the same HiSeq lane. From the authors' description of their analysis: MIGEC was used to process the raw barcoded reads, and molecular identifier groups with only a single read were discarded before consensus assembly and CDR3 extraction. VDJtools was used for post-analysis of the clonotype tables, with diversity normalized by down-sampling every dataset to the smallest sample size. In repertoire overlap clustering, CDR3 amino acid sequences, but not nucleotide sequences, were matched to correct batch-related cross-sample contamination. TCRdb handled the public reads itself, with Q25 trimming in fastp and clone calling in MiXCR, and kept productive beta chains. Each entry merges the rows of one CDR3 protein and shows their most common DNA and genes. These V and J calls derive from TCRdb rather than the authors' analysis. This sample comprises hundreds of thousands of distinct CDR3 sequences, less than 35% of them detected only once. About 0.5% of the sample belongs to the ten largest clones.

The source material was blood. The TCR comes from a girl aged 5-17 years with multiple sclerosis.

Read as DNA, the sequence is TGTGCCAGCAGTTTTGAGGGGCTTGACAAAAACATTCAGTACTTC. Translated, it gives CASSFEGLDKNIQYF. The sequence links TRBV27 to TRBJ2-4, with a tentative D call of TRBD1 or TRBD2, each matching 5 bases. Measured from the cysteine to the phenylalanine, the CDR3 is 15 residues long. Only the CDR3 region is kept as DNA, spanning 45 bases read in frame from base 1. According to the germline V gene (reference sequence), CDR1 reads MNHEY and CDR2 reads SMNVEV. V and J lose 3 bases and 3 bases, and a span of 12 bases separates them.